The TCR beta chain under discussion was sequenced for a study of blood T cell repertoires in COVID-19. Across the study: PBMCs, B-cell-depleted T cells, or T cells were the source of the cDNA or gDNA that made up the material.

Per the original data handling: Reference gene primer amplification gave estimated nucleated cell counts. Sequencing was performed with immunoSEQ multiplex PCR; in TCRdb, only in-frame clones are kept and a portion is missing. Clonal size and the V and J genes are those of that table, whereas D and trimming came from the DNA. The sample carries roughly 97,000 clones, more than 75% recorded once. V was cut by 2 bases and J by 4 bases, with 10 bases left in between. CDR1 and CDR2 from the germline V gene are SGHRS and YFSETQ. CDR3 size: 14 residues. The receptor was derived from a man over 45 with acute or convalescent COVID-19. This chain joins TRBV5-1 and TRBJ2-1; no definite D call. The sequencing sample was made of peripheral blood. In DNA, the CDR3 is TGCGCCAGCAGCTTTAGTAGCTCATACAATGAGCAGTTCTTC. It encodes CASSFSSSYNEQFF.